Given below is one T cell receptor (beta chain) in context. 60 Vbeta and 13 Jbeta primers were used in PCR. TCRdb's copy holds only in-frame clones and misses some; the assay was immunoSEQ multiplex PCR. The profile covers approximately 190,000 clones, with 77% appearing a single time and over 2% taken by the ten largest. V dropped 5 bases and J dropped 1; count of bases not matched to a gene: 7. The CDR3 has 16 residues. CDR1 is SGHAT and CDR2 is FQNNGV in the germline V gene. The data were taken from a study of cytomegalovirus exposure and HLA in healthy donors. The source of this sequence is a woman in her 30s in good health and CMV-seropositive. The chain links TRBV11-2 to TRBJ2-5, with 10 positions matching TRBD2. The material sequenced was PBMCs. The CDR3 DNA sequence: TGTGCCAGCAGCGAGGGAGTAGCGGGAGGCCAAGAGACCCAGTACTTC. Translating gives CASSEGVAGGQETQYF.